This entry lists 20 T cell receptor beta chains sequenced from one sample in a study of regulatory T cells in long-lasting Graves disease. As to time point: persistent/refractory GD, antithyroid drugs over 5 years with positive TRAb. PBMC RNA served as the TCR library source. For TCR beta, libraries came from iRepertoire HTBI primers and Arm-PCR of CDR3 regions. TCRdb redid the calling of the multiplex PCR reads with MiXCR, one entry per CDR3 protein. Among a few hundred thousand distinct CDR3 sequences, roughly 20% were seen once, and the ten largest hold around a quarter. This sample comprised peripheral blood mononuclear cells (PBMCs), obtained when the disease was refractory, from a patient treated with antithyroid drugs. The receptor source for this set is a woman aged 40 to 49 with Graves disease.

This clonotype appeared a few times. The chain has TRBV5-4 and TRBJ2-5; 7 positions match TRBD1. CDR3 length: 14 residues. Trimming at V came to 3 bases and at J to 5 bases, leaving 7 bases not matched to a gene. Germline CDR1 and CDR2: SGHNT and YYREEE (reference sequence). CDR3: CASSSAGGRETQYF. CDR3 in DNA: TGTGCCAGCAGCTCCGCAGGGGGTCGGGAGACCCAGTACTTC.

The chain is built from TRBV10-2 and TRBJ2-7; TRBD1 matches 8 bases. The CDR3 is 15 residues long. Looked up from germline, CDR1 is WSHSY and CDR2 is SAAADI. Trimming removed 6 bases from V and 4 bases from J; junction bases left unmatched: 11. CDR3 nucleotide sequence: TGCGCCAGCAGCCCCGGACAGGGAAGGGGATACGAGCAGTACTTC. It encodes CASSPGQGRGYEQYF.

The chain recombines TRBV28 with TRBJ2-7, with 8 bases aligning to TRBD2. Germline assignment: CDR1 MDHEN and CDR2 SYDVKM. The junction had 13 bases not matched to a gene; V was cut back by 6 bases and J by 6 bases. CDR3 length: 15 residues. CDR3 nucleotides: TGTGCCAGCAGCCAGCGGGAGAGGGGTATTCGCGAGCAGTACTTC. It is translated as CASSQRERGIREQYF.

There are many counts of this clonotype. The genes are TRBV28 and TRBJ1-6; 8 bases are a match to TRBD1. The V gene's germline CDR1 is MDHEN and CDR2 SYDVKM. J was trimmed by 8 bases and V by 2 bases; bases with no gene match: 2. There are 14 residues in the CDR3. For the CDR3, the DNA is TGTGCCAGCAGTTTAGGACAGGGCGATTCACCCCTCCACTTT. It specifies CASSLGQGDSPLHF.

Points on this clonotype: Just one base apart from a much larger clone, this may be a read error. The DNA for the CDR3 is TGTGCCAGCGGAACCCTCAGGGGGCGACGTTATGGCTACACCTTC. Amino acid sequence: CASGTLRGRRYGYTF. This rearrangement joins TRBV7-9 to TRBJ1-2; TRBD1 aligns across 8 bases. V gave up 8 bases and J gave up 5 bases; unmatched junction bases: 13. In germline, CDR1 is SEHNR, CDR2 FQNEAQ (reference sequence). The length of the CDR3 is 15 residues.

V usage is TRBV4-2 and J usage is TRBJ2-7, with D perhaps matching TRBD1 (6 bases). The V end was cut by 0 bases, the J end by 0 bases, with 21 bases between. The CDR3 has 19 residues. Germline values: CDR1 LGHNA, CDR2 YNFKEQ. The CDR3 region has the DNA TGTGCCAGCAGCCAAGATTGGGGGCCAAGGACAGTGATCTCCTACGAGCAGTACTTC. Protein product: CASSQDWGPRTVISYEQYF.

At least ten counts were recorded for this clonotype. The genes are TRBV6-5 and TRBJ2-7, with 7 bases lining up with TRBD2. The CDR3 runs to 15 residues. CDR1 is MNHEY and CDR2 is SVGAGI in the germline V gene. J was trimmed by 3 bases and V by 3 bases; bases with no gene match: 8. CDR3 sequence reads: CASSYHPGLNYEQYF. The CDR3, as DNA: TGTGCCAGCAGTTATCACCCGGGACTAAACTACGAGCAGTACTTC.

The V call is TRBV6-5, the J call TRBJ2-7, with D possibly being TRBD2 (7 bases). The CDR3 spans 14 residues. Deletions cut 3 bases from V and 2 bases from J, with 11 bases between. Germline CDR1 MNHEY, CDR2 SVGAGI. This chain's CDR3 is CASSYGGGTYEQYF. The CDR3 DNA reads TGTGCCAGCAGTTATGGGGGGGGCACCTACGAGCAGTACTTC.

This clonotype was seen repeatedly, ten times or more. V gene TRBV12-3 or TRBV12-4 combines with J gene TRBJ2-7; 7 bases are a match to TRBD2. This CDR3 region has 15 residues. J gave up 2 bases and V 5 bases, and 9 bases lay outside the gene matches. Here the CDR3 DNA reads TGTGCCAGCAGTCCGCCGGGACTACCGGCCTACGAGCAGTACTTC. It encodes CASSPPGLPAYEQYF.

V is TRBV28 and J is TRBJ2-7; 10 bases line up with TRBD2. Losses at the gene ends were 6 bases for V and 4 bases for J; bases not matched to a gene: 12. Germline V gives CDR1 MDHEN, CDR2 SYDVKM. There are 16 residues in the CDR3. The DNA for the CDR3 is TGTGCCAGCAGAGCTAGCGGGAGATCTGTGTGGTACGAGCAGTACTTC. This encodes CASRASGRSVWYEQYF.

This clonotype was counted a few times. V gene TRBV30 combines with J gene TRBJ1-6; the D is unclear. This CDR3 region has 14 residues. Germline V CDR1 and CDR2: GTSNPN, SVGIG (reference sequence). V was clipped by 0 bases and J by 7 bases, with 10 bases between them. In nucleotides, the CDR3 is TGTGCCTGGAGTGTCCGAGACAAAAATTCACCCCTCCACTTT. It is translated as CAWSVRDKNSPLHF.

The rearrangement joins TRBV4-2 to TRBJ2-7, with D unclear. There are 12 residues in the CDR3. CDR1 and CDR2 (germline): LGHNA, YNFKEQ. The V and J ends lost 1 base and 7 bases respectively, with 8 bases between them. CDR3: CASSQASEEQYF. In nucleotides, the CDR3 is TGTGCCAGCAGCCAAGCATCGGAGGAGCAGTACTTC.

The chain combines TRBV19 with TRBJ2-5; 8 bases fit TRBD1. Germline V gives CDR1 LNHDA, CDR2 SQIVND (reference sequence). V was clipped by 6 bases and J by 2 bases; unmatched bases: 5. This CDR3 comprises 14 residues. The CDR3 is CASSWTGPQETQYF. CDR3 bases: TGTGCCAGTAGCTGGACAGGGCCGCAAGAGACCCAGTACTTC.

The V gene is TRBV20-1, the J gene TRBJ2-1; the D gene is possibly TRBD2 (5 bases). Germline loops: CDR1 DFQATT, CDR2 SNEGSKA (reference sequence). V was shortened by 3 bases and J by 3 bases, with 9 bases between the two germline ends. This CDR3 spans 13 amino acids. The CDR3 here is CSASYSGYNEQFF. In DNA form, the CDR3 reads TGCAGTGCTAGTTACAGCGGCTACAATGAGCAGTTCTTC.

In this sample, this clonotype turned up a few times. The rearrangement joins TRBV3-1 to TRBJ1-1, with TRBD1 as a possible D gene (5 bases). Germline V gives CDR1 LGHDT, CDR2 YNNKEL (reference sequence). This CDR3 spans 14 amino acids. Trimming stripped 2 bases from V and 4 bases from J, with 11 bases between. CDR3 bases: TGTGCCAGCAGCCAAACGCAGGGCGGCACTGAAGCTTTCTTT. It encodes CASSQTQGGTEAFF.

This clonotype was recorded many times. CDR3 nucleotide sequence: TGTGCCATCAGTAGGGGACTAGAGGGCGTCGGGCAGTACTTC. Translation gives CAISRGLEGVGQYF. This chain uses TRBV10-3 with TRBJ2-7; 8 bases are shared with TRBD2. The germline CDR1 and CDR2 sequences are ENHRY and SYGVKD. The CDR3 is made up of 14 amino acids. With V trimmed by 5 bases and J by 9 bases, 12 bases remained unmatched.

This clonotype was seen at least ten times. The V call is TRBV12-3 or TRBV12-4, the J call TRBJ2-5; possibly TRBD1 or TRBD2 for D (5 bases each). The length of the CDR3 is 14 residues. Trimming left V 7 bases short and J 2 bases short, with 14 bases between. DNA for the CDR3: TGTGCCAGCACCGAAGGGGAGCTACAAGAGACCCAGTACTTC. Amino acids: CASTEGELQETQYF.

Points on this clonotype: A much larger clone differs by one base, so this may be a read error. V and J are TRBV2 and TRBJ2-2, with D tentatively TRBD2 (5 bases). In germline, CDR1 is SNHLY, CDR2 FYNNEI. This CDR3 spans 14 amino acids. The CDR3 protein is CASSAQRHTEELFF. The DNA of the CDR3 is TGTGCCAGCAGTGCCCAGCGGCACACCGAGGAGCTGTTTTTT.

This clonotype was seen repeatedly, ten times or more. The chain uses TRBV7-2 and TRBJ2-5; the D is unclear. The V gene lost 5 bases and the J gene lost 5 bases, with 15 bases spanning the gap. The CDR3 spans 14 residues. From germline, CDR1 is SGHTA and CDR2 FQGNSA. CDR3 in amino acids: CASSQSILRETQYF. As DNA, the CDR3 is TGTGCCAGCAGCCAATCGATCTTGCGGGAGACCCAGTACTTC.

V is TRBV19 and J is TRBJ1-5; D call uncertain. Germline-derived CDR1 and CDR2 are LNHDA and SQIVND (reference sequence). The V end was cut by 0 bases, the J end by 9 bases, with 15 bases between. The length of the CDR3 is 15 residues. CDR3 sequence: CASSIEKGPLWPQHF. The CDR3 DNA sequence: TGTGCCAGTAGTATAGAAAAGGGCCCCCTGTGGCCCCAGCATTTT. The full variable domain, completed using reference TRBV19 and TRBJ1-5, is DGGITQSPKYLFRKEGQNVTLSCEQNLNHDAMYWYRQDPGQGLRLIYYSQIVNDFQKGDIAEGYSVSREKKESFPLTVTSAQKNPTAFYLCASSIEKGPLWPQHFGDGTRLSIL.